This entry features one T cell receptor (beta chain) sequence. It was with 60 Vbeta and 13 Jbeta primers that the PCR ran. TCRdb keeps only in-frame clones here, not all; method: immunoSEQ multiplex PCR. This sample has about 220,000 clones, with 70% to 80% found just once. These data are taken from a study of cytomegalovirus exposure and HLA in healthy donors. Germline V gives CDR1 GTSNPN, CDR2 SVGIG (reference sequence). The V and J ends lost 3 bases and 8 bases, in that order; junction bases with no gene match: 11. There are 15 residues in the CDR3. The sequencing input was PBMCs. The rearrangement uses TRBV30 and TRBJ2-1; 9 bases agree with TRBD2. The TCR was taken from a woman in her twenties or thirties in good health and CMV-seronegative. In nucleotides, the CDR3 is TGTGCCTGGAGCGGGGCGGGAGGGCCGGGGGATGAGCAGTTCTTC. Translation gives CAWSGAGGPGDEQFF.